A selection of T cell receptor beta chains follows, all from one sample in a study of high-grade serous ovarian cancer treatment subgroups. Sequenced by immunoSEQ multiplex PCR; TCRdb stores in-frame clones only, minus some. The sample holds approximately 6,600 clones; about four fifths are singletons and the top ten take 6.5% to 8.5%. Sequenced material: tumor tissue. The receptors were gathered from a human donor with high-grade serous ovarian cancer. The CDR3 runs from the conserved cysteine through the conserved F or W. The D gene is left open where the match is weak. A clone size is listed for some rows: how often the clone was seen (once, few, many), or a class if it is expanded.

. . TRBJ1-4 TRBV29-1 TGCAGCGTTGAAATCGGGAATAATGAAAAACTGTTTTTT CSVEIGNNEKLFF
. . TRBJ1-3 TRBV5-1 TGCGCCAGCAGCTTGGGAGGGTCTGGAAACACCATATATTTT CASSLGGSGNTIYF
TRBD2 . TRBJ2-1 TRBV7-2 TGTGCCAGCAGCTTGAGACTAGCGGGATTAATATCCTACAATGAGCAGTTCTTC CASSLRLAGLISYNEQFF
TRBD1 . TRBJ1-2 TRBV19 TGTGCCAGTAGTGGGGGAGACAGGGGGTATGGCTACACCTTC CASSGGDRGYGYTF
TRBD1 . TRBJ2-5 TRBV5-1 TGCGCCAGCAGCTTGGGGGGACAGGGGGTCGGGACCCAGTACTTC CASSLGGQGVGTQYF
. . TRBJ2-7 TRBV2 TGTGCCAGCAGTCGGACTCTTAACGAGCAGTACTTC CASSRTLNEQYF
TRBD2 . TRBJ2-5 TRBV27 TGTGCCAGCAGCCGAACACTAGCGGGAGGGATAGAAGGCCAGTACTTC CASSRTLAGGIEGQYF
. few TRBJ2-2 TRBV19 TGTGCCAGTAAGGCCCTCACGACCAGGCTCACCGGGGAGCTGTTTTTT CASKALTTRLTGELFF
. . TRBJ2-3 TRBV5-1 TGCGCCAGCAGCTTGGATGATGGTCGCACAGATACGCAGTATTTT CASSLDDGRTDTQYF
. medium-sized TRBJ2-1 TRBV7-9 TGTGCCACCCGGAATGAGCAGTTCTTC CATRNEQFF
TRBD1 . TRBJ2-1 TRBV23-1 TGCGCCAGCAGTCAGCCGGGACAGGTTAGCTCCTACAATGAGCAGTTCTTC CASSQPGQVSSYNEQFF
. . TRBJ2-5 TRBV20-1 TGCAGTGCTACAGGGGTGGAGACCCAGTACTTC CSATGVETQYF
. . TRBJ2-4 TRBV28 TGTGCCAGCAGTTTAGAGGGAATGGTCAAAAACATTCAGTACTTC CASSLEGMVKNIQYF
. . TRBJ2-1 TRBV6-5 TGTGCCAGCAGTTACAGAAGGAGGGGCGATGAGCAGTTCTTC CASSYRRRGDEQFF
TRBD1 . TRBJ2-7 TRBV7-9 TGTGCCAGCAGCTTCACCACGAGCGACAGGGGCCTTGTGAACTTC CASSFTTSDRGLVNF
. medium-sized TRBJ2-2 TRBV28 TGTGCCAGCAGTTTAAACGACCCTCTCGCCGGGGAGCTGTTTTTT CASSLNDPLAGELFF
. . TRBJ1-2 TRBV7-2 TGTGCCAGCAGCTTAGGGACGGGGAGAGGCTACACCTTC CASSLGTGRGYTF
TRBD1 . TRBJ2-7 TRBV6-1 TGTGCCAGCAGTGCCTTGGACAGGGGGAACGAGCAGTACTTC CASSALDRGNEQYF
TRBD2 . TRBJ2-1 TRBV6-4 TGTGCCAGCAGTCCCAAAGGACTAGCGGGAGCCAATGAGCAGTTCTTC CASSPKGLAGANEQFF
TRBD2 . TRBJ2-2 TRBV7-2 TGTGCCAGCAGTTCGCGGGGGGGTATTGGGTTCTCGACCGGGGAGCTGTTTTTT CASSSRGGIGFSTGELFF
. . TRBJ2-7 TRBV7-8 TGTGCCAGCAGCTTAGGGGGTCCACAGGGCTTGGGTAGGGGTTCCTACGAGCAGTACTTC CASSLGGPQGLGRGSYEQYF
. . TRBJ2-1 TRBV5-4 TGTGCCAGTGAATCCGGGACTCGCTACAATGAGCAGTTCTTC CASESGTRYNEQFF
. . TRBJ2-7 TRBV19 TGTGCCAGTAGTATAGTTGGTCTGCCTAGCGAGCAGTACTTC CASSIVGLPSEQYF
. . TRBJ2-5 TRBV5-1 TGCGCCAGCAGCTTGGGGACGGACCAAGAGACCCAGTACTTC CASSLGTDQETQYF
. once TRBJ2-7 TRBV7-7 TGTGCTAGCAGCCCTCGGGCGGGCCGGTACGAGCAGTACTTC CASSPRAGRYEQYF
TRBD1 . TRBJ2-1 TRBV7-2 TGTGCCAGCAGCAGACAGGGGGGGTGGACTAACAATGAGCAGTTCTTC CASSRQGGWTNNEQFF
. . TRBJ2-7 TRBV21-1 TGTGCCAGCAGAATAGACCCCGAGCAGTACTTC CASRIDPEQYF
TRBD1 . TRBJ2-1 TRBV5-5 TGTGCCAGCAGCATGGGACAGGGGTACAATGAGCAGTTCTTC CASSMGQGYNEQFF
. . TRBJ2-7 TRBV11-3 TGTGCCAGCAGCTTGGACCTGGCCCGAGGGGAGCAGTACTTC CASSLDLARGEQYF
. . TRBJ1-5 TRBV6-6 TGTGCCAGCAGTTACTCGAGTCAGCCCCAGCATTTT CASSYSSQPQHF
. few TRBJ1-1 TRBV7-9 TGTGCCAGCGGGGGTAATTTGGACACTGAAGCTTTCTTT CASGGNLDTEAFF
TRBD2 . TRBJ2-7 TRBV11-3 TGTGCCAGCAGCCGGACTAGCGGGAGCCACGAGCAGTACTTC CASSRTSGSHEQYF
. . TRBJ2-2 TRBV29-1 TGCAGCTTTCGCAGGGGCACCGGGGAGCTGTTTTTT CSFRRGTGELFF
TRBD1 . TRBJ1-1 TRBV5-1 TGCGCCAGCAGCTTGGCGGGACAGGGGGACACTGAAGCTTTCTTT CASSLAGQGDTEAFF
TRBD2 . TRBJ2-1 TRBV9 TGTGCCAGTTCGGGACTAGCGGTTTCCTACAATGAGCAGTTCTTC CASSGLAVSYNEQFF
TRBD2 . TRBJ2-3 TRBV28 TGTGCCAGCAGTTTATGGGTTAGCGGGGAAGATACGCAGTATTTT CASSLWVSGEDTQYF
TRBD1 . TRBJ1-2 TRBV28 TGTGCCAGCAGTATAAGGACAGGGGGCGCAGGGGGCTACACCTTC CASSIRTGGAGGYTF
. . TRBJ1-2 TRBV11-2 TGTGCCAGCAGCCCGGGACCCTATGGCTACACCTTC CASSPGPYGYTF
TRBD2 . TRBJ2-1 TRBV28 TGTGCCAGCAGTTTTGTACCCGTGACTAGCGGCCCTTTCGATGAGCAGTTCTTC CASSFVPVTSGPFDEQFF
. . TRBJ1-1 TRBV7-9 TGTGCCAGCAGCCCTCAGGCAGCTGAGAACACTGAAGCTTTCTTT CASSPQAAENTEAFF
. once TRBJ2-3 TRBV18 TGTGCCAGCTCACCAGCGGTCCGGGATGGAGATACGCAGTATTTT CASSPAVRDGDTQYF
. . TRBJ2-2 TRBV5-4 TGTGCCAGCAGCATGGGGACCGGGGAGCTGTTTTTT CASSMGTGELFF
. . TRBJ1-1 TRBV7-8 TGTGCCACATCTCGGGTTCTGGACACTGAAGCTTTCTTT CATSRVLDTEAFF
. . TRBJ2-3 TRBV28 TGTGCCAGCAGTACCAGGGGCCCTAGCACAGATACGCAGTATTTT CASSTRGPSTDTQYF
TRBD2 . TRBJ2-1 TRBV9 TGTGCCAGCAGCGTAGCGAGGGGGGGAGTTATAGCGGGAGGGGGGAATGAGCAGTTCTTC CASSVARGGVIAGGGNEQFF
. . TRBJ2-7 TRBV6-5 TGTGCCAGCAGTGGCGGGACAGTCTACGAGCAGTACTTC CASSGGTVYEQYF
. . TRBJ2-1 TRBV19 TGTGCCAGTAGTATCCAGGGAAGGGGGAGCAATGAGCAGTTCTTC CASSIQGRGSNEQFF
TRBD2 few TRBJ2-2 TRBV5-1 TGCGCCAGCAGCTTGGATCCGGGAGGAAAGGGGGAGCTGTTTTTT CASSLDPGGKGELFF
TRBD1 once TRBJ1-6 TRBV10-1 TGCGCCAGCAGTCAACAGACAGGGAATTCACCCCTCCACTTT CASSQQTGNSPLHF
. . TRBJ2-5 TRBV7-9 TGTGCCAGCAGCTTAGCGCGTCAGGGGGGGGAGACCCAGTACTTC CASSLARQGGETQYF
TRBD2 . TRBJ2-2 TRBV9 TGTGCCAGCAGCGTATTGGGGCTAGCGGGAGGGGTGTCGGCCGGGGAGCTGTTTTTT CASSVLGLAGGVSAGELFF
TRBD2 once TRBJ2-1 TRBV9 TGTGCCAGCAGCGGCCTGGGAGGGTCCTACAATGAGCAGTTCTTC CASSGLGGSYNEQFF